The 32 T cell receptor beta chains in this list originate from one sample, sequenced in a study of CXCR3-negative and CXCR3-positive naive CD8 T cells (dated by TCRdb to between 2018 and 2021). What the work shows at the level of the full study, not this receptor alone: Compared with CXCR3-negative naive cells, CXCR3-positive naive cells had TRB CDR3s with higher hydrophobicity (lower Kidera factor 4), lower energy, and higher strength and volume indices.

The instrument was a NextSeq 550. The Human TCR Profiling Kit (MiLaboratory) was used to make UMI-labeled 5' RACE TRB cDNA libraries. TCRdb reprocessed the raw reads; every CDR3 protein sequence is a single record, and DNA is not supplied. This sample's table lists 75,000 to 100,000 distinct CDR3 sequences. Less than 1% of the sample goes to the ten largest clones. Their cognate antigens are unknown. The sequencing sample was made of naive CXCR3+ CD8+ T cells from blood. The cell subset or site tag for this specimen amounts to: CD45RO-CCR7+CD27+CD95- naive CD8+ T cells expressing CXCR3 (TNR3+). Every receptor here comes from a human donor in good health. Some clones in this sample may be carry-over from other donors' samples.

The chain couples TRBV4-2 to TRBJ2-1; there is no DNA to check the TCRdb D call of TRBD1. The CDR3 consists of 16 residues. Germline lookup yields CDR1 LGHNA and CDR2 YNFKEQ. CDR3: CASSQEGQGNYNEQFF.

The chain is built from TRBV13 and TRBJ2-1; with no DNA, the TCRdb D assignment of TRBD1 cannot be verified. This CDR3 comprises 17 residues. The germline CDR1 and CDR2 sequences are PRHDT and FYEKMQ (reference sequence). This chain's CDR3 is CASSFYGAGQRGYEQFF.

The J gene is TRBJ2-3, the V gene TRBV13. Germline values: CDR1 PRHDT, CDR2 FYEKMQ (reference sequence). The CDR3 consists of 14 residues. The CDR3 region is CASSSRSNTDTQYF.

V is TRBV15 and J is TRBJ2-5. Germline-derived CDR1 and CDR2 are LNHNV and YYDKDF (reference sequence). This CDR3 region has 14 residues. The CDR3 loop reads CATSREGSITAQYF.

The V call is TRBV20-1, the J call TRBJ2-7; TCRdb reports TRBD1, a call that lacks DNA to check it against. Per the germline V gene, CDR1 is DFQATT and CDR2 is SNEGSKA (reference sequence). The CDR3 is 13 amino acids. CDR3 amino acids: CSADRVRINEQYF.

This chain uses TRBV4-1 with TRBJ2-3; TCRdb's D call, TRBD2, is unchecked because there is no DNA. This CDR3 is built from 16 residues. Germline CDR1 and CDR2: MGHRA and YSYEKL. This chain's CDR3 is CASSRGPEGGADTQYF.

This chain links TRBV29-1 with TRBJ1-2; TCRdb's D call, TRBD1, is unchecked because there is no DNA. The CDR3 loop spans 13 amino acids. Per germline, CDR1 SQVTM and CDR2 ANQGSEA. The CDR3 here is CSVEGAGAQGYTF.

The CDR3 sequence is CASGPGVVSQEQFF. This chain connects TRBV12-5 to TRBJ2-1; without DNA, the TCRdb call of TRBD1 cannot be checked. CDR1 is LGHNT and CDR2 is FRNRAP in the germline V gene. The CDR3 has 14 amino acids. The full variable domain, with the rest looked up from reference TRBV12-5 and TRBJ2-1, is DARVTQTPRHKVTEMGQEVTMRCQPILGHNTVFWYRQTMMQGLELLAYFRNRAPLDDSGMPKDRFSAEMPDATLATLKIQPSEPRDSAVYFCASGPGVVSQEQFFGPGTRLTVL.

V gene TRBV27 combines with J gene TRBJ2-7; the D call from TCRdb, TRBD2, cannot be confirmed without DNA. This CDR3 spans 17 amino acids. Germline-derived CDR1 and CDR2 are MNHEY and SMNVEV (reference sequence). CDR3 amino acids: CASSETSGRAAGYEQYF.

The J gene is TRBJ1-5, the V gene TRBV27; absent DNA, TCRdb's TRBD1 call cannot be checked. CDR1 MNHEY and CDR2 SMNVEV come from the germline V gene (reference sequence). The CDR3 length is 13 residues. CDR3 in amino acids: CASSLWTGQPQHF.

The V and J genes are TRBV29-1 and TRBJ1-2. The germline V gene encodes CDR1 SQVTM and CDR2 ANQGSEA. The CDR3 is 12 residues long. This CDR3 is CSVGNRAHGYTF.

The chain employs TRBV23-1 and TRBJ2-4; TCRdb outputs TRBD1, but without DNA this stays unchecked. TRBV23-1 is known as an ORF, though its function is uncertain. The CDR3 totals 14 residues. This chain's CDR3 is CASSGQLAKNIQYF.

This chain's CDR3 is CASSQTQGYTEAFF. The chain is built from TRBV3-1 and TRBJ1-1; the TRBD1 assignment by TCRdb is unverifiable without DNA. The CDR3 totals 14 residues. Germline CDR1 LGHDT, CDR2 YNNKEL (reference sequence).

The chain links TRBV7-9 to TRBJ1-1; TCRdb's D gene call, TRBD1, goes unchecked for lack of DNA. The CDR3 runs to 19 residues. From germline, CDR1 is SEHNR and CDR2 FQNEAQ (reference sequence). CDR3 amino acids: CASSSTATGELGKNTEAFF.

The chain is built from TRBV9 and TRBJ2-3; TCRdb indicates TRBD1, and absent DNA this call remains unverified. The CDR3 covers 15 residues. Germline CDR1 SGDLS, CDR2 YYNGEE. The CDR3 reads CASSVEGARTDTQYF.

The chain links TRBV19 to TRBJ2-1; TCRdb picks TRBD1, but there is no DNA to check that call. CDR3 length: 14 residues. Looked up from germline, CDR1 is LNHDA and CDR2 is SQIVND (reference sequence). Here the CDR3 reads CASSPRGANNEQFF. The whole variable domain, filled in from reference TRBV19 and TRBJ2-1, reads DGGITQSPKYLFRKEGQNVTLSCEQNLNHDAMYWYRQDPGQGLRLIYYSQIVNDFQKGDIAEGYSVSREKKESFPLTVTSAQKNPTAFYLCASSPRGANNEQFFGPGTRLTVL.

J is TRBJ2-5 and V is TRBV21-1. TRBV21-1 is a documented pseudogene. CDR3 size: 15 residues. The CDR3 region is CASSKCDTLSETQYF.

The V and J genes are TRBV7-2 and TRBJ2-7. The CDR3 has 13 residues. Germline CDR1 SGHTA, CDR2 FQGNSA. The CDR3 is CASNGGGAYEQYF.

The gene calls are TRBV15 and TRBJ1-2. The CDR3 is 13 residues long. CDR1 and CDR2 from the germline V gene are LNHNV and YYDKDF (reference sequence). CDR3 amino acids: CATSSRVPYGYTF. The whole variable domain, filled in from reference TRBV15 and TRBJ1-2, reads DAMVIQNPRYQVTQFGKPVTLSCSQTLNHNVMYWYQQKSSQAPKLLFHYYDKDFNNEADTPDNFQSRRPNTSFCFLDIRSPGLGDTAMYLCATSSRVPYGYTFGSGTRLTVV.

The genes are TRBV19 and TRBJ2-6; TCRdb proposes TRBD1, but this gene call is untestable without DNA. Germline CDR1 LNHDA, CDR2 SQIVND (reference sequence). The CDR3 is 17 residues long. This CDR3 is CASSLGQWVSGANVLTF.

The chain carries TRBV14 and TRBJ2-2. CDR3 length: 12 amino acids. Germline V gene lookup returns CDR1 SGHDN and CDR2 FVKESK. CDR3 residues: CASGWATGELFF. The entire variable domain, with the rest obtained from reference TRBV14 and TRBJ2-2, is as follows: EAGVTQFPSHSVIEKGQTVTLRCDPISGHDNLYWYRRVMGKEIKFLLHFVKESKQDESGMPNNRFLAERTGGTYSTLKVQPAELEDSGVYFCASGWATGELFFGEGSRLTVL.

The chain carries TRBV14 and TRBJ2-1. Per germline, CDR1 SGHDN and CDR2 FVKESK. This CDR3 comprises 11 residues. CDR3 amino acids: CASSRSGEQFF.

The chain is built from TRBV5-1 and TRBJ2-7; the TCRdb call, TRBD1, lacks DNA for checking. The CDR3 is 14 amino acids. In germline, CDR1 is SGHRS, CDR2 YFSETQ. The CDR3 spells CASSVRGSSYEQYF.

The chain joins TRBV20-1 to TRBJ2-7. Germline lookup yields CDR1 DFQATT and CDR2 SNEGSKA (reference sequence). The CDR3 extends over 15 amino acids. CDR3 amino acids: CSARDPLGDHHEQYF.

The J gene is TRBJ1-5, the V gene TRBV27. This CDR3 is 14 amino acids long. Looked up from germline, CDR1 is MNHEY and CDR2 is SMNVEV (reference sequence). CDR3 residues: CASREGFGNQPQHF.

The chain recombines TRBV4-1 with TRBJ2-3; TCRdb proposes TRBD1, but this gene call is untestable without DNA. The CDR3 contains 15 residues. Germline lookup yields CDR1 MGHRA and CDR2 YSYEKL. The CDR3 loop is CASSQAAGATDTQYF.

The chain combines TRBV30 with TRBJ2-3; there is no DNA to check the TCRdb D call of TRBD2. The CDR3 spans 14 residues. CDR1 and CDR2 (germline): GTSNPN, SVGIG (reference sequence). The CDR3 protein is CAWTTGGLTDTQYF.

The rearrangement uses TRBV5-4 and TRBJ2-3; TCRdb picks TRBD1, but there is no DNA to check that call. The CDR3 is 13 amino acids. In germline, CDR1 is SGHNT, CDR2 YYREEE (reference sequence). The chain's CDR3 is CASSGGNRDTQYF. Combining the CDR3 with reference TRBV5-4 and TRBJ2-3 gives the whole variable domain ETGVTQSPTHLIKTRGQQVTLRCSSQSGHNTVSWYQQALGQGPQFIFQYYREEENGRGNFPPRFSGLQFPNYSSELNVNALELDDSALYLCASSGGNRDTQYFGPGTRLTVL.

The CDR3 loop reads CASSLEAVAGHEQYF. The chain employs TRBV11-2 and TRBJ2-7. Germline CDR1 is SGHAT and CDR2 is FQNNGV. The CDR3 totals 15 residues.

The V gene is TRBV4-2, the J gene TRBJ2-7; TCRdb's D gene call, TRBD2, goes unchecked for lack of DNA. The CDR3 has 15 amino acids. Germline V gene sequence: CDR1 LGHNA, CDR2 YNFKEQ. CDR3 sequence: CASSPFGEGGNEQYF.

This chain connects TRBV5-1 to TRBJ1-2; TCRdb designates TRBD1, a call that cannot be tested without DNA. CDR1 and CDR2 from the germline V gene are SGHRS and YFSETQ. The CDR3 contains 15 residues. The CDR3 protein is CASSSSDRGRYGYTF.

This chain uses TRBV11-2 with TRBJ2-3. This CDR3 contains 13 residues. Looked up from germline, CDR1 is SGHAT and CDR2 is FQNNGV. This CDR3 is CASSLVSTDTQYF.